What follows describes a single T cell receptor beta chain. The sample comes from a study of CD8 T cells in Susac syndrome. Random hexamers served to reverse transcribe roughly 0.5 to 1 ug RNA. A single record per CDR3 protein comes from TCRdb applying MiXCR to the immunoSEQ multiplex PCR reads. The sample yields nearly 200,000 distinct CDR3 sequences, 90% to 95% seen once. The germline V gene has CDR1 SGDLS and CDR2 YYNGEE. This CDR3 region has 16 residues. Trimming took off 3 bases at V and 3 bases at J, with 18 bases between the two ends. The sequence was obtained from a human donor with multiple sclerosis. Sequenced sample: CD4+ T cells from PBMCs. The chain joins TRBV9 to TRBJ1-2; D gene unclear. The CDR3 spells CASSAPRKTNDYGYTF. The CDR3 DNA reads TGTGCCAGCAGCGCCCCGAGGAAGACTAACGACTATGGCTACACCTTC.